What follows are 19 T cell receptor beta chains derived from one specimen sequenced in a study of blood T cells in healthy people across ages. Primers used in a second PCR of roughly 6 to 11 cycles were a sample-barcoded 5' primer and a J-beta primer mix. MiXCR, run by TCRdb on the 5' RACE reads, gives a single entry per CDR3 protein. This sample has over a million distinct CDR3 sequences, with 45% to 70% found just once. Sequencing was done on a sample of blood. Receptors originate from a man aged 18 to 30 in good health.

CDR3 bases: TGTGCCAGCAGCTCAAGCGGGGGGACCTCCTACGAGCAGTACTTC. Its protein is CASSSSGGTSYEQYF. V and J are TRBV4-2 and TRBJ2-5; 9 bases match TRBD2. The J call may be wrong; the DNA end is better matched by TRBJ2-7. Germline-derived CDR1 and CDR2 are LGHNA and YNFKEQ. The CDR3 is 15 amino acids.

The rearrangement joins TRBV7-9 to TRBJ2-4; the D is unclear. The J call may be in error: the DNA end matches TRBJ2-7 better. Germline CDR1 reads SEHNR; CDR2 reads FQNEAQ (reference sequence). The CDR3 is made up of 14 amino acids. CDR3 nucleotides: TGTGCCAGCAGCTTAGATAGGGCGGTCAACGAGCAGTACTTC. Protein product: CASSLDRAVNEQYF.

The V and J genes are TRBV5-1 and TRBJ2-1; 11 nucleotides match TRBD2. The CDR3 consists of 17 residues. Germline values: CDR1 SGHRS, CDR2 YFSETQ. Trimming took 3 bases from V and 2 from J; bases not matched to a gene: 7. The DNA for the CDR3 is TGCGCCAGCAGCTACCCCCTAGCGGGGGGTACCTACAATGAGCAGTTCTTC. As protein: CASSYPLAGGTYNEQFF.

Note on this clonotype: A junction end diverges from the germline sequence, so it may reflect a read error. The V call is TRBV20-1, the J call TRBJ1-2, with D possibly matching TRBD1 (6 bases). Germline V gene data show CDR1 as DFQATT and CDR2 as SNEGSKA (reference sequence). The CDR3 length is 12 residues. CDR3 amino acids: CSVIDRNDGYTF. CDR3 coding DNA: TGCAGTGTCATAGACAGGAACGATGGCTACACTTTC.

The chain combines TRBV6-5 with TRBJ2-5; 9 bases are a match to TRBD1. This CDR3 region has 15 residues. Per the germline V gene, CDR1 is MNHEY and CDR2 is SVGAGI. V was clipped by 2 bases and J by 5 bases; unmatched bases: 6. CDR3 DNA: TGTGCCAGCAGTTACACGACAGGGGGGATTGAGACCCAGTACTTC. Protein: CASSYTTGGIETQYF.

The chain uses TRBV10-2 and TRBJ1-4; D unclear. V was pared by 3 bases and J by 8 bases, with 16 bases between. This CDR3 region has 15 residues. Germline assignment: CDR1 WSHSY and CDR2 SAAADI. The CDR3 is CASSESDTGMEKLFF. The CDR3 DNA sequence: TGCGCCAGCAGTGAAAGTGACACCGGGATGGAAAAACTGTTTTTT.

Remarks on this clonotype: A read error may account for a junction end that differs from germline. The V call is TRBV6-2 or TRBV6-3, the J call TRBJ2-7; a possible D gene is TRBD1 (5 bases). Germline CDR1 is MNHEY and CDR2 is SVGEGT. CDR3 size: 14 residues. In DNA form, the CDR3 reads TGTGCCAGCAGTTACTCGCGACAGCGAGACGAGCAGTGCTTC. It is translated as CASSYSRQRDEQCF.

The chain employs TRBV4-1 and TRBJ2-1; 13 bases agree with TRBD2. Germline V gene data show CDR1 as MGHRA and CDR2 as YSYEKL. This CDR3 is built from 21 residues. The V gene end was trimmed by 0 bases and the J gene end by 0 bases; junction bases not matched to a gene: 11. The CDR3, as DNA: TGCGCCAGCAGCCAAGAGGGGGGGACTAGCGGGAAGAAAAGCTCCTACAATGAGCAGTTCTTC. Its protein product is CASSQEGGTSGKKSSYNEQFF.

This clonotype was observed a handful of times. The CDR3 reads CASSLAGTGVSHIQYF. CDR3 DNA sequence: TGCGCCAGCAGCTTGGCCGGGACAGGGGTATCGCACATTCAGTACTTC. The chain uses TRBV5-1 and TRBJ2-4, with 10 positions matching TRBD1. CDR3 length: 16 residues. From germline, CDR1 is SGHRS and CDR2 YFSETQ. V shed 0 bases, J shed 8 bases, and the junction held 8 bases outside the gene matches.

This clonotype is a singleton in its sample. V and J are TRBV7-2 and TRBJ1-6, with TRBD1 as a possible D gene (5 bases). Trimming left V 1 base short and J 1 base short, with 17 bases between. CDR1 and CDR2 from the germline V gene are SGHTA and FQGNSA. The CDR3 spans 19 residues. The CDR3: CASSLGGRAVGSYNSPLHF. In DNA form, the CDR3 reads TGTGCCAGCAGCTTAGGGGGCAGGGCTGTGGGATCCTATAATTCACCCCTCCACTTT.

This clonotype was counted between two and nine times. The V gene is TRBV3-1, the J gene TRBJ2-5, with 8 bases matching TRBD2. V gave up 3 bases and J gave up 5 bases; unmatched junction bases: 14. Germline CDR1 and CDR2: LGHDT and YNNKEL (reference sequence). There are 17 residues in the CDR3. CDR3 DNA sequence: TGTGCCAGCAGCCACGGAGACGAGCGGGAGATTTTGGAGACCCAGTACTTC. Encoded protein: CASSHGDEREILETQYF.

This clonotype showed up just a few times. The chain is built from TRBV6-5 and TRBJ2-5; no definite D call. Judging by the DNA end, TRBJ2-7 fits better; the J call may be wrong. This CDR3 is 16 amino acids long. Per germline, CDR1 MNHEY and CDR2 SVGAGI. CDR3 in amino acids: CASSPSWLSETDEQYF. The CDR3 DNA reads TGTGCCAGCAGCCCCTCCTGGTTATCAGAGACGGACGAGCAGTACTTC.

The chain carries TRBV28 and TRBJ1-4; a weak D match, TRBD1 (5 bases). V shed 4 bases and J shed 4 bases, with 10 bases lying between them. CDR3 length equals 14 residues. Germline values: CDR1 MDHEN, CDR2 SYDVKM. DNA for the CDR3: TGTGCCAGCAGTTCCTTGGGGGTTAATGAAAAACTGTTTTTT. This translates into CASSSLGVNEKLFF.

There are a few counts of this clonotype. The chain has TRBV4-2 and TRBJ2-3; TRBD2 might be the D (5 bases). This CDR3 spans 16 amino acids. Germline values: CDR1 LGHNA, CDR2 YNFKEQ. V gave up 1 base and J gave up 1 base, with 12 bases separating them. The CDR3 nucleotides are TGTGCCAGCAGCCAAGTTACCCCGGAGGGCACAGATACGCAGTATTTT. Amino acids: CASSQVTPEGTDTQYF.

The rearrangement uses TRBV20-1 and TRBJ2-5; D is unclear. The CDR3 extends over 15 amino acids. Trimming shortened V by 0 bases and J by 11 bases, and 22 bases separated the two germline ends. Germline CDR1 reads DFQATT; CDR2 reads SNEGSKA (reference sequence). The CDR3 reads CSARETWFVANEQYF. The CDR3 coding sequence is TGCAGTGCTAGAGAAACCTGGTTTGTGGCGAATGAGCAGTACTTC.

The V and J genes are TRBV20-1 and TRBJ1-5; D may be TRBD1 (6 bases). CDR1 and CDR2 from the germline V gene are DFQATT and SNEGSKA (reference sequence). This CDR3 contains 14 residues. V was trimmed by 6 bases and J by 7 bases, leaving 19 bases between them. CDR3 nucleotide sequence: TGCAGTGCCAGGGAGGGGGGGGAGTGGCAGCCCCAGCATTTT. Translation: CSAREGGEWQPQHF.

This chain joins TRBV4-1 and TRBJ1-2, with a weak D call TRBD1 (5 bases). Per the germline V gene, CDR1 is MGHRA and CDR2 is YSYEKL. CDR3 length: 15 residues. Between the trimmed V and J ends, which lost 1 base and 8 bases, there was a span of 17 bases. The CDR3 coding sequence is TGCGCCAGCAGCCAAGGGGAGAACAAGGGGATCGGCTACACCTTC. This gives the protein CASSQGENKGIGYTF.

This chain connects TRBV6-2 or TRBV6-3 to TRBJ2-5; possibly TRBD1 for D (5 bases). Trimming pared 5 bases from V and 0 bases from J, leaving 10 bases between. Germline lookup yields CDR1 MNHEY and CDR2 SVGEGT. The CDR3 is 14 amino acids. The CDR3 bases are TGTGCCAGCAGTACTTTACAGGACCAAGAGACCCAGTACTTC. It specifies CASSTLQDQETQYF.

This clonotype was observed many times. The chain has TRBV5-1 and TRBJ2-3; 7 bases are a match to TRBD2. Trimming cost V 3 bases and J 0 bases; bases outside gene matches: 7. From germline, CDR1 is SGHRS and CDR2 YFSETQ. CDR3 length: 16 amino acids. CDR3 in amino acids: CASSWGAGTSTDTQYF. In DNA form, the CDR3 reads TGCGCCAGCAGCTGGGGAGCGGGAACGAGCACAGATACGCAGTATTTT.